This paragraph covers one T cell receptor (beta chain) sequence. These data originate in a study of blood T cell repertoires in COVID-19. Study summary: Samples came from the United States, Italy and Spain, spanning acute and convalescent COVID-19. T cells, B-cell-depleted T cells, or PBMCs supplied cDNA or gDNA.

The germline CDR1 and CDR2 sequences are SGHRS and YFSETQ. V was shortened by 4 bases and J by 6 bases, with 10 bases between the two germline ends. CDR3 length: 13 amino acids. How the authors handled the data: Reference gene primers were amplified, and this amplification served to estimate nucleated cell counts. Data came from immunoSEQ multiplex PCR; TCRdb stores just in-frame clones and leaves some out. Clone size and V and J calls were adopted from that table, with D and trimming inferred from the DNA. The table lists a few hundred thousand clones, 80% to 90% of them singletons. This TCR came from a young man with acute or convalescent COVID-19. This chain links TRBV5-1 with TRBJ2-2; possibly TRBD1 for D (6 bases). The source material was peripheral blood. CDR3 coding DNA: TGCGCCAGCAGCCGCGGACAGCCCGGGGAGCTGTTTTTT. This codes for CASSRGQPGELFF. Full variable domain (remainder filled in from reference TRBV5-1 and TRBJ2-2): KAGVTQTPRYLIKTRGQQVTLSCSPISGHRSVSWYQQTPGQGLQFLFEYFSETQRNKGNFPGRFSGRQFSNSRSEMNVSTLELGDSALYLCASSRGQPGELFFGEGSRLTVL.